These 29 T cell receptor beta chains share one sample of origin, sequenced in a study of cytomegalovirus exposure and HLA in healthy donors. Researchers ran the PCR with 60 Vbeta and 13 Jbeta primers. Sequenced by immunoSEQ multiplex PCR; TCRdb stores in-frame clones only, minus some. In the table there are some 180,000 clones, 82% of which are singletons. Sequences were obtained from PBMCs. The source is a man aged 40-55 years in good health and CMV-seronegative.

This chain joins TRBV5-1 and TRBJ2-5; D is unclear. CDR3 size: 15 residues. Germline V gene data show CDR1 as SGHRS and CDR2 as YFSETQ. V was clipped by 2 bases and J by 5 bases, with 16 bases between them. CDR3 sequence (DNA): TGCGCCAGCAGCTTCCCCTCGGGTGCCGGGGAGACCCAGTACTTC. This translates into CASSFPSGAGETQYF.

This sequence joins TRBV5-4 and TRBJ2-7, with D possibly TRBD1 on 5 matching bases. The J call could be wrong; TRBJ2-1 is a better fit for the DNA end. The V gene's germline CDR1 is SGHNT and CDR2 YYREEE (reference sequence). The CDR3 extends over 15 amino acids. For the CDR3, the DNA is TGTGCCAGCAGCTTGTGGGGCGAGACCAACAATGAGCAGTTCTTC. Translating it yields CASSLWGETNNEQFF.

CDR3 protein: CAWSVSRGQGAQDTQYF. CDR3 sequence (DNA): TGTGCCTGGAGTGTGAGTCGAGGACAGGGGGCGCAAGATACGCAGTATTTT. This chain uses TRBV30 with TRBJ2-3, with TRBD1 identical over 11 bases. The ends lost 0 bases at V and 5 bases at J; junction bases unmatched: 10. The V gene's germline CDR1 is GTSNPN and CDR2 SVGIG (reference sequence). This CDR3 spans 17 amino acids.

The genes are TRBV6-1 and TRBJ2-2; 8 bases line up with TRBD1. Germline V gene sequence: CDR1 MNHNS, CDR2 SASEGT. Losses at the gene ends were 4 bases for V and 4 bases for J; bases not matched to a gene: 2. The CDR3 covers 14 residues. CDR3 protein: CASSGTGSTGELFF. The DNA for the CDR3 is TGTGCCAGCAGTGGGACAGGGAGCACCGGGGAGCTGTTTTTT.

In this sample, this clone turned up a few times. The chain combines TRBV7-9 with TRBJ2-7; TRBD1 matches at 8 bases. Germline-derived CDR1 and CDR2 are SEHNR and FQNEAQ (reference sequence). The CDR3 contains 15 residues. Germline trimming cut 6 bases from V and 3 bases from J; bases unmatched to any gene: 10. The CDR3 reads CASSSDRGEFYEQYF. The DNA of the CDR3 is TGTGCCAGCAGTTCCGACAGGGGAGAATTCTACGAGCAGTACTTC.

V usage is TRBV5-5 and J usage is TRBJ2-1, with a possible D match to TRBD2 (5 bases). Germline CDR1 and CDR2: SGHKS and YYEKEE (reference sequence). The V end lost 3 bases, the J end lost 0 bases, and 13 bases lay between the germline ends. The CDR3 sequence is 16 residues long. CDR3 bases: TGTGCCAGCAGCTCTCCGAGCGGCCTCTCCTACAATGAGCAGTTCTTC. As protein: CASSSPSGLSYNEQFF.

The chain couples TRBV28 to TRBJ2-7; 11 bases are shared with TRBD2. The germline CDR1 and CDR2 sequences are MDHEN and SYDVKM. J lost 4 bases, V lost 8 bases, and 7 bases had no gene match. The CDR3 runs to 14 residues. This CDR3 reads CASLETSGKYEQYF. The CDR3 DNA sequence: TGTGCCAGCCTTGAGACTAGCGGGAAATACGAGCAGTACTTC.

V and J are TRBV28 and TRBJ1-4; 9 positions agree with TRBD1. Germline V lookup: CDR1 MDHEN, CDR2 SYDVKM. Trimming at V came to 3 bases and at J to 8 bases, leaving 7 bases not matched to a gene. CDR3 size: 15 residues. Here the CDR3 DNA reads TGTGCCAGCAGTTTGTCTGGGACAGGGCGGGAAAAACTGTTTTTT. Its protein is CASSLSGTGREKLFF.

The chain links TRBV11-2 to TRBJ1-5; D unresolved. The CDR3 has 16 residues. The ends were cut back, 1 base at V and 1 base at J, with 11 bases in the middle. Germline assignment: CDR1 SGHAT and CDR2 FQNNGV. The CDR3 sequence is CASSLVGSGSNQPQHF. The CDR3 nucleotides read TGTGCCAGCAGCTTAGTGGGGAGTGGCAGCAATCAGCCCCAGCATTTT.

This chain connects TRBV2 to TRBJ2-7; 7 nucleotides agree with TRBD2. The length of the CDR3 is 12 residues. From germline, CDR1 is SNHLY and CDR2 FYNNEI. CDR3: CGGSAGVGEQYF. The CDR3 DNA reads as TGTGGCGGCTCGGCGGGAGTTGGTGAGCAGTACTTC. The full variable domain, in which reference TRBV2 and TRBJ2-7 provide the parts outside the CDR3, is EPEVTQTPSHQVTQMGQEVILRCVPISNHLYFYWYRQILGQKVEFLVSFYNNEISEKSEIFDDQFSVERPDGSNFTLKIRSTKLEDSAMYFCGGSAGVGEQYFGPGTRLTVT.

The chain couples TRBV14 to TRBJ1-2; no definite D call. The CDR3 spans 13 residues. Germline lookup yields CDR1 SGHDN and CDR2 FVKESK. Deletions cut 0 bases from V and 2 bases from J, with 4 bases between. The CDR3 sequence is CASSQDRNYGYTF. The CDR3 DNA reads TGTGCCAGCAGCCAAGACAGGAACTATGGCTACACCTTC.

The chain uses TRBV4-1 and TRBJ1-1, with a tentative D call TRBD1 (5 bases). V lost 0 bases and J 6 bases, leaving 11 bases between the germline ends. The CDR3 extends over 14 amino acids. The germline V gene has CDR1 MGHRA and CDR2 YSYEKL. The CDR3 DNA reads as TGCGCCAGCAGCCAAGATCATCCGGGGGCTGAAGCTTTCTTT. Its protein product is CASSQDHPGAEAFF.

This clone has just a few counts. The CDR3 spells CASTRGGQGWAYEQYF. The CDR3 nucleotides are TGTGCCAGCACCCGAGGGGGACAGGGCTGGGCCTACGAGCAGTACTTC. This chain links TRBV28 with TRBJ2-7; 9 nucleotides agree with TRBD1. The CDR3 has 16 amino acids. The germline gives CDR1 MDHEN, CDR2 SYDVKM. The ends lost 7 bases at V and 2 bases at J; junction bases unmatched: 12.

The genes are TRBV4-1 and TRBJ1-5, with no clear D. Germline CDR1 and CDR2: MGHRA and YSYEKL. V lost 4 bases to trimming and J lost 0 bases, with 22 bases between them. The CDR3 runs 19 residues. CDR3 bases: TGCGCCAGCAGCCCGACCCTCCCTGGGCGCAGGATTAGCAATCAGCCCCAGCATTTT. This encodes CASSPTLPGRRISNQPQHF.

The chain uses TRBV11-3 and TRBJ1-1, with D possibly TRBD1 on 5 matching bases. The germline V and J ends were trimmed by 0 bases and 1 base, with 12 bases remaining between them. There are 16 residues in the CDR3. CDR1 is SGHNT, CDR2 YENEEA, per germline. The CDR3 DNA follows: TGTGCCAGCAGCTTAGAGTCGGGGGTCGGGAACACTGAAGCTTTCTTT. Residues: CASSLESGVGNTEAFF.

The CDR3 region is CASSLAIGGSPQETQYF. Here the CDR3 DNA reads TGTGCCAGCAGCTTAGCGATCGGAGGTAGCCCCCAAGAGACCCAGTACTTC. The rearrangement uses TRBV7-2 and TRBJ2-5, with TRBD2 as a possible D gene (5 bases). Germline assignment: CDR1 SGHTA and CDR2 FQGNSA. The length of the CDR3 is 17 residues. V gave up 0 bases and J gave up 1 base, with 15 bases separating them.

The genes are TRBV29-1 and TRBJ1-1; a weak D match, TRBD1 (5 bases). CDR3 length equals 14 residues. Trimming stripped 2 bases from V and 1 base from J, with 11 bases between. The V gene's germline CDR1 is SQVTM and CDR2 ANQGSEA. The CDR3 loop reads CSVEQQVGNTEAFF. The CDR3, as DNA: TGCAGCGTTGAACAACAGGTGGGGAACACTGAAGCTTTCTTT.

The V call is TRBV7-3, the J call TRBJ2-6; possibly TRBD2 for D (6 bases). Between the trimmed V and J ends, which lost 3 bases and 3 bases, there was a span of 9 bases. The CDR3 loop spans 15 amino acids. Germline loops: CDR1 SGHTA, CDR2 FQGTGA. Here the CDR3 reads CASSLGGSGANVLTF. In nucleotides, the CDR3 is TGTGCCAGCAGCTTGGGGGGAAGTGGGGCCAACGTCCTGACTTTC.

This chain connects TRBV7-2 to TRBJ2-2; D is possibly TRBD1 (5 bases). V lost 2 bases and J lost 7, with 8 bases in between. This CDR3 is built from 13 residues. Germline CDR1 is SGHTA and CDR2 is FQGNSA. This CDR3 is CASSLQGIGELFF. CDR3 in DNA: TGTGCCAGCAGCTTACAGGGAATCGGGGAGCTGTTTTTT.

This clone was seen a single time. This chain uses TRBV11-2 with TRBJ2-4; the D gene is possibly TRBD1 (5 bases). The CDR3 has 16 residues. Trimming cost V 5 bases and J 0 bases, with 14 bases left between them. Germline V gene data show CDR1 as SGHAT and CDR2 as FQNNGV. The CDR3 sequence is CASSQLLGLAKNIQYF. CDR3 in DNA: TGTGCCAGCAGCCAACTGCTGGGGCTAGCCAAAAACATTCAGTACTTC.

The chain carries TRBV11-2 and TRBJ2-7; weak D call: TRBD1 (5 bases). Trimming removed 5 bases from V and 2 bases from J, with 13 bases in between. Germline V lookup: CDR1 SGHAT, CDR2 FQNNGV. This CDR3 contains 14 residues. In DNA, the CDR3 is TGTGCCAGCAGCCCAGGGCTGGGTCCCTACGAGCAGTACTTC. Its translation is CASSPGLGPYEQYF.

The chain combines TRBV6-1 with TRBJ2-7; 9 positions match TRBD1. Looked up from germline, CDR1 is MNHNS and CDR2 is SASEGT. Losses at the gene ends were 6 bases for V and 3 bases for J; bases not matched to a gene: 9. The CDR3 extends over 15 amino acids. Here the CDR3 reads CASRLNRGPDYEQYF. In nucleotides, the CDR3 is TGTGCCAGCAGGTTAAACAGGGGGCCGGACTACGAGCAGTACTTC.

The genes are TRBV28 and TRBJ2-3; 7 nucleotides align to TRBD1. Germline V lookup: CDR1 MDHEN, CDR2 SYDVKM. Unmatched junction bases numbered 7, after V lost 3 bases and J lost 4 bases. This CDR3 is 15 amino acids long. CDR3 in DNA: TGTGCCAGCAGTTTTGGCAGGGGGTCGGCAGATACGCAGTATTTT. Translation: CASSFGRGSADTQYF.

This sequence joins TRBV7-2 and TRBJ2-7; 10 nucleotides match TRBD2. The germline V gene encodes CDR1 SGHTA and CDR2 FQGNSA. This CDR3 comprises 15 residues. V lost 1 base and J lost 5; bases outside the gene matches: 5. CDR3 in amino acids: CASSLGLAGVDEQYF. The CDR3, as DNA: TGTGCCAGCAGCTTAGGTCTAGCGGGAGTGGACGAGCAGTACTTC.

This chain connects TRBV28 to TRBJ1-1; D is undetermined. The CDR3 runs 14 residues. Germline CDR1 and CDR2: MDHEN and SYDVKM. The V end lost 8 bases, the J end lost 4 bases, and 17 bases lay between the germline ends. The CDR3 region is CASSGTVSSTEAFF. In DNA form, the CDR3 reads TGTGCCAGCTCCGGCACAGTCTCCTCCACTGAAGCTTTCTTT. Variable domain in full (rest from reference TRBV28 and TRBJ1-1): DVKVTQSSRYLVKRTGEKVFLECVQDMDHENMFWYRQDPGLGLRLIYFSYDVKMKEKGDIPEGYSVSREKKERFSLILESASTNQTSMYLCASSGTVSSTEAFFGQGTRLTVV.

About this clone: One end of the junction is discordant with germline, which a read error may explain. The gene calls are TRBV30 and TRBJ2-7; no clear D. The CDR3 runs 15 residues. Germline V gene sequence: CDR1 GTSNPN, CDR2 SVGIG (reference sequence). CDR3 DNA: TGTGCCTGGAGCTGGGCAGAGCTCGTGTCCTACGAGCAGCACTTC. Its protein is CAWSWAELVSYEQHF.

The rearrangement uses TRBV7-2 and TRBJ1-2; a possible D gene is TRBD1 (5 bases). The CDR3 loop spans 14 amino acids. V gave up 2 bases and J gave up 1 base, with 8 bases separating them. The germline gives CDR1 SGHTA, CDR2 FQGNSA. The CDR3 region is CASSLSRVNYGYTF. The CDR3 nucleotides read TGTGCCAGCAGCTTATCCAGGGTTAACTATGGCTACACCTTC.

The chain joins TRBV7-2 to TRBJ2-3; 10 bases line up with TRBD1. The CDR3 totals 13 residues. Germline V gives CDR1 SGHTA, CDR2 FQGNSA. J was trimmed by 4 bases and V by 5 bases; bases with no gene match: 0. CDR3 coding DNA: TGTGCCAGCAGCGGACAGGGGGCAGATACGCAGTATTTT. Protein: CASSGQGADTQYF.

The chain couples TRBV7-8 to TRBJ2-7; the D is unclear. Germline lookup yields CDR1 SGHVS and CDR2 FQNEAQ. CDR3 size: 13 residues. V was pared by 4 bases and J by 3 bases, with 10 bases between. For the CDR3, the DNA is TGTGCCAGCAGCTCCCGAGGTGGCTACGAGCAGTACTTC. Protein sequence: CASSSRGGYEQYF.